This TCR beta chain was observed in a study of patients and donors after allogeneic stem cell transplantation. This clonotype was found many times. TCRdb re-called the RT-PCR reads through MiXCR, storing one row per CDR3 protein. The sample has roughly 30,000 distinct CDR3 sequences, over 6.5% seen once. The V and J ends lost 0 bases and 4 bases, in that order; junction bases with no gene match: 9. The V gene's germline CDR1 is MGHRA and CDR2 YSYEKL. CDR3 length equals 17 residues. Input material: blood, either unsorted or a sorted T cell fraction (not recorded which). The TCR sequence derives from a human donor who was either an allogeneic HSCT recipient or a stem cell or donor lymphocyte infusion donor (not recorded which). It is not recorded whose cells these are; they may come from a transplant donor. The chain is built from TRBV4-1 and TRBJ1-2, with TRBD1 matching over 9 bases. The CDR3 region has the DNA TGCGCCAGCAGCCAAGATTCCAGGACAGGGGTCTCCTATGGCTACACCTTC. Amino acids: CASSQDSRTGVSYGYTF.